Below are 5 T cell receptor beta chains sequenced from a single sample in a study of blood T cell repertoires in COVID-19. Clones were read by immunoSEQ multiplex PCR, and TCRdb kept only the in-frame ones, dropping some. The sample carries fewer than 150,000 clones, 70% to 80% recorded once. Sequencing was performed on peripheral blood. The receptors derive from a man aged 45 to 65 with acute or convalescent COVID-19.

This chain connects TRBV7-2 to TRBJ1-2; no reliable D call. Germline V gives CDR1 SGHTA, CDR2 FQGNSA. CDR3 length: 16 residues. V lost 5 bases and J lost 3, with 19 bases in between. In nucleotides, the CDR3 is TGTGCCAGCAGCCGTCACCCGAGGGTGGTTGACTATGGCTACACCTTC. It yields the protein CASSRHPRVVDYGYTF.

In this sample, this clone turned up once. Germline and junction disagree at one end, which may indicate a read error. This chain uses TRBV28 with TRBJ1-6; TRBD1 matches at 9 bases. The germline CDR1 and CDR2 sequences are MDHEN and SYDVKM. The CDR3 length is 15 residues. CDR3 loop: CASKPDRGYNSPFHF. The CDR3 DNA sequence: TGTGCCAGCAAACCGGACAGGGGATATAATTCACCCTTCCACTTT. The variable domain in full, completed from reference TRBV28 and TRBJ1-6, reads DVKVTQSSRYLVKRTGEKVFLECVQDMDHENMFWYRQDPGLGLRLIYFSYDVKMKEKGDIPEGYSVSREKKERFSLILESASTNQTSMYLCASKPDRGYNSPFHFGNGTRLTVT.

The V gene is TRBV9, the J gene TRBJ2-2, with 13 positions matching TRBD2. V lost 4 bases, J lost 1 base, and 4 bases stayed unmatched. The CDR3 runs to 17 residues. CDR1 and CDR2 (germline): SGDLS, YYNGEE. This CDR3 reads CASSPRLAGGNTGELFF. In nucleotides, the CDR3 is TGTGCCAGCAGCCCTCGACTAGCGGGAGGGAACACCGGGGAGCTGTTTTTT.

This clone came up a few times. This chain uses TRBV14 with TRBJ2-7; no clear D gene. Germline values: CDR1 SGHDN, CDR2 FVKESK. V was clipped by 4 bases and J by 0 bases, with 10 bases between them. The CDR3 is 14 amino acids. The CDR3 sequence is CASSRTTYSYEQYF. In DNA, the CDR3 is TGTGCCAGCAGCCGCACTACGTACTCCTACGAGCAGTACTTC.

This chain connects TRBV5-8 to TRBJ2-5; D perhaps matches TRBD1 (6 bases). The germline V and J ends were trimmed by 6 bases and 7 bases, with 19 bases remaining between them. The CDR3 totals 14 residues. Per germline, CDR1 SGHTS and CDR2 YDEGEE. CDR3 bases: TGTGCCAGCACTCCCTGGGCAGGGGAAAGGACCCAGTACTTC. As protein: CASTPWAGERTQYF.